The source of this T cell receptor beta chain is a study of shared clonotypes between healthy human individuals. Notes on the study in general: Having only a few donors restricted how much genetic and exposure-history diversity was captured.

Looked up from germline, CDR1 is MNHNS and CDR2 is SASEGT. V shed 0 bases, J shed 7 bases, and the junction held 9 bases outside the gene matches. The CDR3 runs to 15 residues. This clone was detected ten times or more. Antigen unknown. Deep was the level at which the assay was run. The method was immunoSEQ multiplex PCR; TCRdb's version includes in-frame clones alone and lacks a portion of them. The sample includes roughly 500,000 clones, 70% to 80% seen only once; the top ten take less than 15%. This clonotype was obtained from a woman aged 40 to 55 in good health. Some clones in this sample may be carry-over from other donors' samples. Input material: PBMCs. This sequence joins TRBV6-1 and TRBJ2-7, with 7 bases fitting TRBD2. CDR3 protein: CASSEAAGTNREQYF. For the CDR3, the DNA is TGTGCCAGCAGTGAAGCAGCCGGGACTAATAGGGAGCAGTACTTC.